This T cell receptor beta chain is drawn from a study of STAT5B mutations in CD4+ large granular lymphocyte leukemia. Study-wide points: No patients shared main leukemic clonotypes, though less than 30% appeared at low frequency elsewhere.

A word on this clone: Its antigen remains unknown.

Original data processing: A productive frequency of 2.59 x 10-5 was the lowest detectable. Sequencing used immunoSEQ multiplex PCR; TCRdb keeps in-frame clones, though not all of them. V and J calls and clone size are copied from that table; D and trimming were computed from the DNA. The sample records around 33,000 clones, 69% being singletons. The clonotype originates from a human donor in good health. Specimen: CD4+ T cells from blood buffy coats.

The CDR3 sequence is CASSLGGTATGELFF. The CDR3, as DNA: TGTGCCAGCAGCTTGGGCGGGACAGCCACCGGGGAGCTGTTTTTT. The V call is TRBV5-4, the J call TRBJ2-2, with D possibly matching TRBD1 (7 bases). Looked up from germline, CDR1 is SGHNT and CDR2 is YYREEE (reference sequence). The CDR3 runs to 15 residues. The V and J ends lost 0 bases and 4 bases respectively, with 10 bases between them.